The next 13 T cell receptor beta chains were all read from a single sample in a study of T cells in localized non-small cell lung cancer. TCRdb's copy holds only in-frame clones and misses some; the assay was immunoSEQ multiplex PCR. Among approximately 100,000 clones, roughly 90% were seen once, and the ten largest hold about 4%. The sample here was PBMCs, taken before any cancer treatment. These receptors were taken from a woman aged 40 to 75 with stage II squamous cell lung carcinoma.

The rearrangement links TRBV18 to TRBJ2-4; weak D call: TRBD1 (6 bases). Germline V gene data show CDR1 as KGHSH and CDR2 as LQKENI. V gave up 6 bases and J gave up 0 bases, with 12 bases separating them. CDR3 size: 15 residues. CDR3 coding DNA: TGTGCCAGCTCTGGGACAAATCTAGCCAAAAACATTCAGTACTTC. This translates into CASSGTNLAKNIQYF.

CDR3 residues: CASSPTGGDGYTF. The CDR3 nucleotides read TGTGCCAGCAGCCCTACAGGGGGTGATGGCTACACCTTC. This sequence joins TRBV5-4 and TRBJ1-2; 8 bases align to TRBD1. Per germline, CDR1 SGHNT and CDR2 YYREEE (reference sequence). The V gene end was trimmed by 4 bases and the J gene end by 6 bases; junction bases not matched to a gene: 5. The CDR3 runs 13 residues. Full variable domain (outside the CDR3, taken from reference TRBV5-4 and TRBJ1-2): ETGVTQSPTHLIKTRGQQVTLRCSSQSGHNTVSWYQQALGQGPQFIFQYYREEENGRGNFPPRFSGLQFPNYSSELNVNALELDDSALYLCASSPTGGDGYTFGSGTRLTVV.

V is TRBV11-1 and J is TRBJ1-1, with D hard to call. This CDR3 region has 14 residues. V was pared by 8 bases and J by 5 bases, with 18 bases between. CDR1 SGHAT and CDR2 FQDESV come from the germline V gene (reference sequence). In DNA, the CDR3 is TGTGCCAGCTCTTTCCTCCGAGAGGGAACTGAAGCTTTCTTT. Protein: CASSFLREGTEAFF.

The V and J genes are TRBV29-1 and TRBJ2-6, with D perhaps matching TRBD1 (5 bases). This CDR3 comprises 15 residues. Trimming cost V 3 bases and J 1 base, with 10 bases left between them. The germline CDR1 and CDR2 sequences are SQVTM and ANQGSEA. The CDR3 sequence: CSVEQGKSGANVLTF. The DNA of the CDR3 is TGCAGCGTTGAGCAGGGAAAGTCTGGGGCCAACGTCCTGACTTTC.

The chain combines TRBV6-6 with TRBJ1-1; D unclear. The CDR3 consists of 14 residues. V was clipped by 7 bases and J by 3 bases, with 15 bases between them. Looked up from germline, CDR1 is MNHNY and CDR2 is SVGAGI (reference sequence). The CDR3 spells CASTRTRDHTEAFF. In DNA form, the CDR3 reads TGTGCCAGCACCAGAACCCGGGATCACACTGAAGCTTTCTTT.

The chain has TRBV29-1 and TRBJ2-7; 7 bases line up with TRBD1. The V gene's germline CDR1 is SQVTM and CDR2 ANQGSEA. The CDR3 is 15 amino acids. J was trimmed by 3 bases and V by 4 bases; bases with no gene match: 12. CDR3 sequence (DNA): TGCAGCGTTGGGGGTTCACAGGGGACCTTCTACGAGCAGTACTTC. Protein: CSVGGSQGTFYEQYF.

The chain employs TRBV5-1 and TRBJ1-2; unclear D gene. The CDR3 consists of 13 residues. Germline CDR1 and CDR2: SGHRS and YFSETQ. The ends were cut back, 0 bases at V and 4 bases at J, with 7 bases in the middle. CDR3 DNA sequence: TGCGCCAGCAGCTTGGTTTTACCCTATGGCTACACCTTC. It specifies CASSLVLPYGYTF.

The chain links TRBV5-1 to TRBJ2-7; D is possibly TRBD2 (6 bases). This CDR3 contains 14 residues. Germline V lookup: CDR1 SGHRS, CDR2 YFSETQ. Trimming took 4 bases from V and 2 from J, leaving 13 bases between them. CDR3 nucleotide sequence: TGCGCCAGCAGCAGCAGCGGAGGGGCCTACGAGCAGTACTTC. It codes for CASSSSGGAYEQYF. Based on the CDR3 plus reference TRBV5-1 and TRBJ2-7, the full variable domain is KAGVTQTPRYLIKTRGQQVTLSCSPISGHRSVSWYQQTPGQGLQFLFEYFSETQRNKGNFPGRFSGRQFSNSRSEMNVSTLELGDSALYLCASSSSGGAYEQYFGPGTRLTVT.

The rearrangement links TRBV6-1 to TRBJ2-5, with 8 bases matching TRBD1. The CDR3 has 20 residues. Germline V gene data show CDR1 as MNHNS and CDR2 as SASEGT. The V gene end was trimmed by 2 bases and the J gene end by 4 bases; junction bases not matched to a gene: 21. The CDR3 region is CASSEREVRGQGIKRETQYF. In DNA, the CDR3 is TGTGCCAGCAGTGAACGCGAGGTCAGGGGGCAAGGAATAAAAAGAGAGACCCAGTACTTC.

This clone is a singleton in its sample. The junction departs from the called germline gene at one end, perhaps through a read error. The rearrangement links TRBV5-6 to TRBJ1-2; D ambiguous. Germline CDR1 is SGHDT and CDR2 is YYEEEE. This CDR3 contains 13 residues. The CDR3 nucleotides are TGTGCCAGCAGCTCACCAACGGGCTATGACTACACCTTC. Translated, it gives CASSSPTGYDYTF.

J is TRBJ1-2 and V is TRBV4-2, with TRBD1 matching 7 bases. Germline V gene sequence: CDR1 LGHNA, CDR2 YNFKEQ. This CDR3 region has 15 residues. V shed 1 base, J shed 7 bases, and the junction held 9 bases outside the gene matches. The CDR3 nucleotides read TGTGCCAGCAGCCAAGCACCTGAGGGGGCTGGTGGCTACACCTTC. Protein product: CASSQAPEGAGGYTF.

The V gene is TRBV5-8, the J gene TRBJ1-1; TRBD1 matches 10 bases. CDR3 length equals 13 residues. Germline CDR1 reads SGHTS; CDR2 reads YDEGEE. With 3 bases clipped from V and 4 bases from J, the junction kept 0 bases outside the gene matches. The CDR3 loop is CASSWTGGTEAFF. The CDR3 region has the DNA TGTGCCAGCAGCTGGACAGGGGGCACTGAAGCTTTCTTT.

The chain recombines TRBV30 with TRBJ1-2; D is possibly TRBD1 (5 bases). The germline V and J ends were trimmed by 3 bases and 4 bases, with 27 bases remaining between them. The CDR3 is made up of 18 amino acids. Per germline, CDR1 GTSNPN and CDR2 SVGIG (reference sequence). The DNA for the CDR3 is TGTGCCTGGAGCTCTAACCGGGACTCAATCCCGGGCCGCTATGGCTACACCTTC. This translates into CAWSSNRDSIPGRYGYTF.